The 22 T cell receptor beta chains in this list originate from one sample, sequenced in a study of shared clonotypes between healthy human individuals. Libraries were prepared by immunoSEQ multiplex PCR; TCRdb keeps only in-frame clonotypes and omits some of them. Of 2 million to 3 million clones in the sample, over 85% are singletons; the top ten hold more than 0.35%. The sample was naive CD4+ T cells from PBMCs. The subset: CD45RA+ positively selected. The receptor set was obtained from a young man in good health. Some clones in this sample may be carry-over from other donors' samples.

The chain is built from TRBV6-5 and TRBJ2-7; no definite D call. V dropped 0 bases and J dropped 3 bases, with 12 bases sitting between them. The CDR3 consists of 15 residues. CDR1 and CDR2 (germline): MNHEY, SVGAGI. CDR3 amino acids: CASSYSKARYYEQYF. Written as DNA, the CDR3 is TGTGCCAGCAGTTACTCGAAGGCCCGCTACTACGAGCAGTACTTC.

The J gene is TRBJ2-7, the V gene TRBV7-9, with 7 bases fitting TRBD1. J gave up 3 bases and V 5 bases, and 7 bases lay outside the gene matches. CDR1 and CDR2 (germline): SEHNR, FQNEAQ (reference sequence). This CDR3 comprises 14 residues. The CDR3 DNA follows: TGTGCCAGCAGCCCACAGGGGCTCAGCTACGAGCAGTACTTC. Its protein product is CASSPQGLSYEQYF.

The chain recombines TRBV10-2 with TRBJ2-2, with TRBD2 identical over 7 bases. The germline CDR1 and CDR2 sequences are WSHSY and SAAADI. V dropped 6 bases and J dropped 4; count of bases not matched to a gene: 20. The CDR3 extends over 19 amino acids. The CDR3 spells CASSPGWGGGPSGTGELFF. The CDR3 coding sequence is TGCGCCAGCAGCCCAGGTTGGGGGGGAGGGCCCTCGGGCACCGGGGAGCTGTTTTTT.

The V gene is TRBV7-9, the J gene TRBJ2-7, with D tentatively TRBD1 (5 bases). From germline, CDR1 is SEHNR and CDR2 FQNEAQ (reference sequence). CDR3 length: 13 amino acids. Between the trimmed V and J ends, which lost 5 bases and 2 bases, there was a span of 10 bases. The CDR3 DNA reads as TGTGCCAGCAGCCGACAGCTTACCTACGAGCAGTACTTC. Its translation: CASSRQLTYEQYF.

In its sample, this clone was seen once. The chain couples TRBV21-1 to TRBJ2-2; the D call TRBD1 from the table was never checked on the DNA. TRBV21-1 is listed as a pseudogene. The CDR3 loop spans 15 amino acids. This chain's CDR3 is CASSKECSTTGELFF. The CDR3 DNA reads as TGTGCCAGCAGCAAAGAGTGCAGTACCACCGGGGAGCTGTTTTTT.

V usage is TRBV21-1 and J usage is TRBJ2-7; the table's D call TRBD2 went unverified against the DNA. TRBV21-1 is noted as a pseudogene. The CDR3 is 14 residues long. The CDR3 DNA reads TGTGCCAGCAGCAAACTAGACTTGTTCCACGAGCAGTACTTC. Protein product: CASSKLDLFHEQYF.

J is TRBJ2-5 and V is TRBV6-5; D gene uncertain. Germline assignment: CDR1 MNHEY and CDR2 SVGAGI. V lost 0 bases, J lost 1 base, and 9 bases lay in between. The length of the CDR3 is 15 residues. CDR3 coding DNA: TGTGCCAGCAGTTACTCGGGGTGGGCCCAAGAGACCCAGTACTTC. This translates into CASSYSGWAQETQYF.

This clone appeared once. This chain uses TRBV7-7 with TRBJ2-7; D unclear. The V end was cut by 5 bases, the J end by 6 bases, with 14 bases between. This CDR3 has 13 amino acids. CDR1 SSHAT and CDR2 FNYEAQ come from the germline V gene (reference sequence). This CDR3 reads CASSPAVIGEQYF. In DNA form, the CDR3 reads TGTGCCAGCAGCCCTGCGGTGATTGGCGAGCAGTACTTC. The full variable domain, with the rest looked up from reference TRBV7-7 and TRBJ2-7, is GAGVSQSPRYKVTKRGQDVTLRCDPISSHATLYWYQQALGQGPEFLTYFNYEAQPDKSGLPSDRFSAERPEGSISTLTIQRTEQRDSAMYRCASSPAVIGEQYFGPGTRLTVT.

The gene calls are TRBV18 and TRBJ1-5, with a possible D match to TRBD1 (6 bases). V dropped 0 bases and J dropped 5 bases, with 17 bases sitting between them. CDR1 and CDR2 from the germline V gene are KGHSH and LQKENI. The CDR3 spans 17 residues. CDR3 amino acids: CASSPPGVRGRDQPQHF. For the CDR3, the DNA is TGTGCCAGCTCACCACCGGGGGTCAGGGGCCGGGATCAGCCCCAGCATTTT. Full variable domain (remainder filled in from reference TRBV18 and TRBJ1-5): NAGVMQNPRHLVRRRGQEARLRCSPMKGHSHVYWYRQLPEEGLKFMVYLQKENIIDESGMPKERFSAEFPKEGPSILRIQQVVRGDSAAYFCASSPPGVRGRDQPQHFGDGTRLSIL.

The rearrangement joins TRBV25-1 to TRBJ1-1; 7 bases map to TRBD1. CDR1 MGHDK and CDR2 SYGVNS come from the germline V gene. V was clipped by 4 bases and J by 3 bases; unmatched bases: 8. The CDR3 sequence is 15 residues long. The CDR3 loop reads CASSASRQGDTEAFF. The CDR3 region has the DNA TGTGCCAGCAGTGCCTCGCGCCAGGGGGACACTGAAGCTTTCTTT.

As for this clone: Distinct nucleotide sequences in the sample also encode this CDR3. J is TRBJ1-5 and V is TRBV18, with D maybe TRBD1 (5 bases). V was pared by 2 bases and J by 7 bases, with 9 bases between. The CDR3 is 13 residues long. Germline CDR1 reads KGHSH; CDR2 reads LQKENI. CDR3 coding DNA: TGTGCCAGCTCACCAGGGGGGGACCAGCCCCAGCATTTT. As protein: CASSPGGDQPQHF.

This chain connects TRBV5-1 to TRBJ2-3; D is unresolved. The V end was cut by 4 bases, the J end by 3 bases, with 12 bases between. The CDR3 runs to 14 residues. Germline CDR1 SGHRS, CDR2 YFSETQ. CDR3 sequence: CASSVGQVTDTQYF. The CDR3 DNA sequence: TGCGCCAGCAGCGTTGGGCAGGTGACAGATACGCAGTATTTT.

This sequence joins TRBV28 and TRBJ2-3, with 7 bases fitting TRBD1. CDR1 is MDHEN and CDR2 is SYDVKM in the germline V gene. The CDR3 spans 14 residues. The V segment lost 5 bases and the J segment 2 bases; nucleotides outside the gene matches: 4. The CDR3 sequence is CASSRDSYTDTQYF. The CDR3, as DNA: TGTGCCAGCAGTCGGGACAGTTACACAGATACGCAGTATTTT.

The CDR3 spells CASSSRPPVTYEQYF. CDR3 nucleotides: TGTGCCAGCAGTTCTCGACCTCCGGTCACCTACGAGCAGTACTTC. The chain joins TRBV28 to TRBJ2-7, with D unclear. In germline, CDR1 is MDHEN, CDR2 SYDVKM. V was cut by 4 bases and J by 2 bases, with 15 bases left in between. This CDR3 is 15 amino acids long.

The V and J genes are TRBV27 and TRBJ2-2, with 7 bases matching TRBD1. The germline V gene has CDR1 MNHEY and CDR2 SMNVEV (reference sequence). V was clipped by 7 bases and J by 0 bases; unmatched bases: 11. The CDR3 length is 17 residues. This chain's CDR3 is CASTIKGAPTNTGELFF. Written as DNA, the CDR3 is TGTGCCAGCACCATTAAGGGGGCCCCCACGAACACCGGGGAGCTGTTTTTT.

The chain carries TRBV7-9 and TRBJ2-3; D is possibly TRBD2 (5 bases). CDR1 and CDR2 from the germline V gene are SEHNR and FQNEAQ (reference sequence). The CDR3 totals 15 residues. Trimming took off 0 bases at V and 6 bases at J, with 13 bases between the two ends. The CDR3: CASSLALPGSDTQYF. The CDR3, as DNA: TGTGCCAGCAGCTTAGCCCTCCCGGGAAGCGATACGCAGTATTTT.

This chain uses TRBV6-4 with TRBJ1-1; D is possibly TRBD1 (5 bases). Germline V lookup: CDR1 MRHNA, CDR2 SNTAGT. This CDR3 contains 15 residues. Trimming left V 2 bases short and J 1 base short, with 11 bases between. The CDR3: CASSDRGEGNTEAFF. Here the CDR3 DNA reads TGTGCCAGCAGTGACAGAGGGGAAGGGAACACTGAAGCTTTCTTT.

The chain is built from TRBV27 and TRBJ2-5, with 8 bases lining up with TRBD1. After removal of 2 bases from V and 5 bases from J, the junction contained 4 bases not matched to a gene. The CDR3 is 14 residues long. Germline-derived CDR1 and CDR2 are MNHEY and SMNVEV (reference sequence). The CDR3 DNA is TGTGCCAGCAGTTTAGGCAGGGGGCGGGAGACCCAGTACTTC. Its translation is CASSLGRGRETQYF.

Remarks on this clone: Other DNA sequences within the sample encode an identical CDR3. The chain combines TRBV6-5 with TRBJ1-1, with a weak D call TRBD1 (6 bases). CDR1 is MNHEY and CDR2 is SVGAGI in the germline V gene. Trimming took 3 bases from V and 1 from J, leaving 12 bases between them. The CDR3 loop spans 15 amino acids. CDR3 DNA: TGTGCCAGCAGTTATTCCCCGACAGGGAACACTGAAGCTTTCTTT. This codes for CASSYSPTGNTEAFF.

The V and J genes are TRBV7-2 and TRBJ2-7; no reliable D call. Germline loops: CDR1 SGHTA, CDR2 FQGNSA. This CDR3 is 13 amino acids long. The germline V and J ends were trimmed by 4 bases and 7 bases, with 14 bases remaining between them. This CDR3 is CASSSGPLREQYF. The CDR3 DNA is TGTGCCAGCAGCTCTGGACCCTTGAGGGAGCAGTACTTC.

This rearrangement joins TRBV7-2 to TRBJ2-1; a possible D gene is TRBD2 (6 bases). In germline, CDR1 is SGHTA, CDR2 FQGNSA. Trimming removed 5 bases from V and 3 bases from J, with 14 bases in between. There are 15 residues in the CDR3. The CDR3 loop reads CASSPGGSNYNEQFF. In DNA form, the CDR3 reads TGTGCCAGCAGCCCTGGGGGGTCTAACTACAATGAGCAGTTCTTC.

The chain has TRBV28 and TRBJ1-5; unclear D gene. The V and J ends lost 6 bases and 1 base respectively, with 13 bases between them. The CDR3 is 15 residues long. Germline CDR1 and CDR2: MDHEN and SYDVKM. The CDR3 DNA is TGTGCCAGCAGAGCCTTATCTGGGAGCAATCAGCCCCAGCATTTT. Encoded protein: CASRALSGSNQPQHF.